This TCR beta chain was recovered during a study of regulatory T cells in long-lasting Graves disease. Trimming stripped 8 bases from V and 3 bases from J, with 19 bases between. The germline CDR1 and CDR2 sequences are GTSNPN and SVGIG (reference sequence). This CDR3 contains 14 residues. Time point specified: newly diagnosed GD, antithyroid drugs for less than 3 months. TCR sequences were obtained from RNA taken from PBMCs. Collection of peripheral blood (about 10 milliliters) was done using EDTA tubes. Libraries of TCR beta came from iRepertoire HTBI primers plus Arm-PCR of CDR3 regions. TCRdb re-called the multiplex PCR reads with MiXCR, one entry per CDR3 protein. The profile covers hundreds of thousands of distinct CDR3 sequences, with roughly 15% appearing a single time and more than 15% taken by the ten largest. This clonotype was detected a few times. The data were also submitted as part of a second study, on T cells in Graves' hyperthyroidism and ophthalmopathy. According to that study: Graves' hyperthyroidism was deemed stable absent ophthalmopathy progression within 18 months. The HTBI primer set was used in a first-round RT-PCR of the TCR CDR3.

The specimen was peripheral blood mononuclear cells (PBMCs), collected at new diagnosis, from a patient treated with antithyroid drugs. The chain has TRBV30 and TRBJ1-1, with D tentatively TRBD1 (5 bases). The receptor comes from a woman aged 30 to 39 with Graves disease. The CDR3 DNA is TGTGCCCGAGAGGAGGGTCCAGGGTACACTGAAGCTTTCTTT. Translating it yields CAREEGPGYTEAFF.